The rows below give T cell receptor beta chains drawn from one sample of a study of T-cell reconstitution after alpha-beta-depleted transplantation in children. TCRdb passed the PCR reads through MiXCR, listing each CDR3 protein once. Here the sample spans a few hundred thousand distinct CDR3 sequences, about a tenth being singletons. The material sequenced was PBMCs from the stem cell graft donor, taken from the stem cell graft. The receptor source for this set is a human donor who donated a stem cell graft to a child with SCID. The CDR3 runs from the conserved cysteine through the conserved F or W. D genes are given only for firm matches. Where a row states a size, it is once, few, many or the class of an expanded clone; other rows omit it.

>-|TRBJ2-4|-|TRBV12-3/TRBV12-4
TGTGCCAGCAGTTTTTCGGGGGCCAAAAACATTCAGTACTTC
CASSFSGAKNIQYF
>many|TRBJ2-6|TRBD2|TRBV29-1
TGCAGCGCTAGGGAGGGAGCTGGGGCCAACGTCCTGACTTTC
CSAREGAGANVLTF
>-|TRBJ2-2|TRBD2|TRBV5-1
TGCGCCAGCAGCTTGGGTTTACTAGCGACCGGGGAGCTGTTTTTT
CASSLGLLATGELFF
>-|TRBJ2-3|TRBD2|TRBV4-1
TGCGCCAGCAGCCCCCCGGGTAGCGGGATGCAAGATACGCAGTATTTT
CASSPPGSGMQDTQYF
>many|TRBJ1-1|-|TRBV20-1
TGCAGTGCGCCTCTGGGGGCCCTGAACACTGAAGCTTTCTTT
CSAPLGALNTEAFF
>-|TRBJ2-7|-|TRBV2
TGTGCCAGCAGTCAGGGAGACTCGGTCTCCTCCTACGAGCAGTACTTC
CASSQGDSVSSYEQYF
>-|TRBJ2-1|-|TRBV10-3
TGTGCCATCGGAGGGTGGGATGAGCAGTTCTTC
CAIGGWDEQFF
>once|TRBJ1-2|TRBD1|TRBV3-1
TGTGCCAGCAGCCCAAAAACGGGACAGGCTTCGTGGGGCTACACCTTC
CASSPKTGQASWGYTF
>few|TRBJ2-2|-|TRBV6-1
TGTGCCAGCAGGCGAAGGGAACTGGCCACCGGGGAGCTGTTTTTT
CASRRRELATGELFF
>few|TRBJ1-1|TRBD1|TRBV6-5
TGTGCCAGCAGTCCCCACGGGACAGGGGCCCCGAACACTGAAGCTTTCTTT
CASSPHGTGAPNTEAFF
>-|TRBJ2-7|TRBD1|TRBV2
TGTGCCAGCACTTCAGGGGGAACGGTGTTTGGGGGGCAGTACTTC
CASTSGGTVFGGQYF
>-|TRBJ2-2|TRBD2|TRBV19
TGTGCCAGCCAAAACTTAGCGGGGGGGCCGGGCACCGGGGAGCTGTTTTTT
CASQNLAGGPGTGELFF
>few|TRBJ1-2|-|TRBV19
TGTGCCAGTAGTGGGTTCGTCGGACAGCCCGGGGGCTACACCTTC
CASSGFVGQPGGYTF
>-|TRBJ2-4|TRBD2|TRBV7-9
TGTGCCAGCAGCTCATTCCAGCGGGGGGGCGTGGACATTCAGTACTTC
CASSSFQRGGVDIQYF
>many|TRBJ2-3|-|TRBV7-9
TGTGCCAGCAAAGGGGGAGATACGCAGTATTTT
CASKGGDTQYF
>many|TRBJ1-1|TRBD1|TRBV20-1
TGCAGTGCTAGGACAGGGGGCTGGTCGGCTGAAGCTTTCTTT
CSARTGGWSAEAFF
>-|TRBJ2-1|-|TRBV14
TGTGCCAGCAGCCAAGCAGCGGAACCTTTAATCCTCTCCTACAATGAGCAGTTCTTC
CASSQAAEPLILSYNEQFF
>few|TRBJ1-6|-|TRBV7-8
TGTGCCAGCAGCGAGCGGCTAGATAATTCACCCCTCCACTTT
CASSERLDNSPLHF
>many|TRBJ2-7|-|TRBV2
TGTGCCAGCAGTGAATGGGCAGAACTAAACGAGCAGTACTTC
CASSEWAELNEQYF
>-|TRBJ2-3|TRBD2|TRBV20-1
TGCAGTGCTAGAGATGACCGGGGGGGCACAGATACGCAGTATTTT
CSARDDRGGTDTQYF
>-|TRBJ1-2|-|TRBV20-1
TGCAGTGCTAGAGACCTTTACGATACCATTATTAACTATGGCTACACCTTC
CSARDLYDTIINYGYTF
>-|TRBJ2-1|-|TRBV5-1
TGCGCCAGCAGCCGAAGTGGGGCCTCCTCCTACAATGAGCAGTTCTTC
CASSRSGASSYNEQFF
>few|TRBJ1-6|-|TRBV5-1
TGCGCCAGCAGGGGGGGAGACGCCTATAATTCACCCCTCCACTTT
CASRGGDAYNSPLHF
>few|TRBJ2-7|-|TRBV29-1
TGCAGCGTTGAAAGCCCACGGGGCCCGACCTACGAGCAGTACTTC
CSVESPRGPTYEQYF
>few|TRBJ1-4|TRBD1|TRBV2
TGTGCCAGCAGTGAACCGACAGGGGTGGCGGAAAAACTGTTTTTT
CASSEPTGVAEKLFF
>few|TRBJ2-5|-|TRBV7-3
TGTGCCAGCAGCCTGCGACAGCATCCTCAAGAGACCCAGTACTTC
CASSLRQHPQETQYF
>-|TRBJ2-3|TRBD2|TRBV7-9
TGTGCCAGCAACCCGACTAGCGGACGGACAGATACGCAGTATTTT
CASNPTSGRTDTQYF
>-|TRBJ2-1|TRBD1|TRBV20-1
TGCAGTGCTACCAGGGGGCCTAGCTCCTACAATGAGCAGTTCTTC
CSATRGPSSYNEQFF
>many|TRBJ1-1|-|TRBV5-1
TGCGCCAGTTCAGGGAATATGAACACTGAAGCTTTCTTT
CASSGNMNTEAFF
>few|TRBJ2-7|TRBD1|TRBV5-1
TGCGCCAGCAGCCCTAACAGGGACAGCTCCTACGAGCAGTACTTC
CASSPNRDSSYEQYF
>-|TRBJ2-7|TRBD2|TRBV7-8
TGTGCCAGCAGCTCTTCGCGACTAGCGGGGATCGACGAGCAGTACTTC
CASSSSRLAGIDEQYF
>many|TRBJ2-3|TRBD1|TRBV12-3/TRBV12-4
TGTGCCAGCAGTTTAGAACAGGGGGCGAGCGCAGATACGCAGTATTTT
CASSLEQGASADTQYF
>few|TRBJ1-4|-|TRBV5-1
TGCGCCAGCAGCTTGGAAGGCCGACAGAGCTCAAATGAAAAACTGTTTTTT
CASSLEGRQSSNEKLFF
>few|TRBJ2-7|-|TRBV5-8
TGTGCCAGCAGAAAGACAGGCTCCTCCTACGAGCAGTACTTC
CASRKTGSSYEQYF
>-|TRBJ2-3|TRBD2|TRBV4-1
TGCGCCAGCAGCCAGGATTTAATAGCGGGGGGCACAGATACGCAGTATTTT
CASSQDLIAGGTDTQYF
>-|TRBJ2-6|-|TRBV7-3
TGTGCCAGCAGCCCCACGACCAGCCCTGGGGCCAACGTCCTGACTTTC
CASSPTTSPGANVLTF
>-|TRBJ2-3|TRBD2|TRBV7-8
TGTGCCAGCAGCTTAGGACCCGGGGGGGCAAAACAATATACGCAGTATTTT
CASSLGPGGAKQYTQYF
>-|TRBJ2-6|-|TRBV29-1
TGCAGCGTGAATACCCAGGGCCATGGGGCCAACGTCCTGACTTTC
CSVNTQGHGANVLTF
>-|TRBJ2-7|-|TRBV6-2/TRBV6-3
TGTGCCAGCAGTACCCGACAGATTTCGCCCTACGAGCAGTACTTC
CASSTRQISPYEQYF
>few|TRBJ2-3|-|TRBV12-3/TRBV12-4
TGTGCCACCCGTACCTCCCAGGGTAGCACAGATACGCAGTATTTT
CATRTSQGSTDTQYF
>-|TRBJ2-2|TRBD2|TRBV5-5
TGTGCCAGCAGCAACAGACTAGCGGGTGTGAACACCGGGGAGCTGTTTTTT
CASSNRLAGVNTGELFF
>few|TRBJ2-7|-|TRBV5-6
TGTGCCAGCAGCTTGGGACGCGAGGAGTACTTC
CASSLGREEYF
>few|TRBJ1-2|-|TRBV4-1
TGCGCCAGCAGCCAAGAAGGCGCCTATGGCTACACCTTC
CASSQEGAYGYTF
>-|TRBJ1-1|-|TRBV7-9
TGTGCCAGCAGCTTAGATACAGGGACCTACACTGAAGCTTTCTTT
CASSLDTGTYTEAFF
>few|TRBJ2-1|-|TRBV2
TGTGCCAGCCCCGAATACAATGAGCAGTTCTTC
CASPEYNEQFF
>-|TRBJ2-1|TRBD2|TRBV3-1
TGTGCCAGCAGCTTAGCGGGGGGCCCCCCTTACAATGAGCAGTTCTTC
CASSLAGGPPYNEQFF
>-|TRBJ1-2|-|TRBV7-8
TGTGCCAGCAGCTTAGCGCTAGGTGCTCATGGCTACACCTTC
CASSLALGAHGYTF
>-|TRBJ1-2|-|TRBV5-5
TGTGCCAGCAGCTTGCACGGCAGGGCCTATGGCTACACCTTC
CASSLHGRAYGYTF